Below, one T cell receptor beta chain is given with its context. The data were taken from a study of beta chain features in type 1 diabetes. CDR1 is SEHNR, CDR2 FQNEAQ, per germline (reference sequence). The CDR3 is 15 residues long. J lost 5 bases, V lost 5 bases, and 7 bases had no gene match. Sequenced material consisted of expressed TCRB transcripts (all of the isolated RNA was reverse transcribed). Method: immunoSEQ multiplex PCR; TCRdb's copy keeps in-frame clones and lacks some. Among hundreds of thousands of clones listed, more than 9.5% were seen once. The sample taken for sequencing was naive CD4+ T cells from blood. The sequence was obtained from a woman aged 25 to 39 in good health. J is TRBJ2-5 and V is TRBV7-9, with 11 bases that match TRBD1. This chain's CDR3 is CASSSRTGGGETQYF. In DNA, the CDR3 is TGTGCCAGCAGCAGCCGGACAGGGGGCGGCGAGACCCAGTACTTC.